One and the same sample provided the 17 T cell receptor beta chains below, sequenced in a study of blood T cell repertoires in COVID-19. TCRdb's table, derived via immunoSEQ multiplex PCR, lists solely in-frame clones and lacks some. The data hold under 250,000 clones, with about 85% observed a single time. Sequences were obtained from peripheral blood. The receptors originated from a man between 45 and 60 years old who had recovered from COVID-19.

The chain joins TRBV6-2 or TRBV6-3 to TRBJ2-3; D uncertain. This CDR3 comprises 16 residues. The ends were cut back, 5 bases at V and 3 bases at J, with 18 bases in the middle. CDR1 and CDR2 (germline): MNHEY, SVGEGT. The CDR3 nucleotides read TGTGCCAGCAGTCGGATTGAGAGGAGCGTGACAGATACGCAGTATTTT. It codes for CASSRIERSVTDTQYF.

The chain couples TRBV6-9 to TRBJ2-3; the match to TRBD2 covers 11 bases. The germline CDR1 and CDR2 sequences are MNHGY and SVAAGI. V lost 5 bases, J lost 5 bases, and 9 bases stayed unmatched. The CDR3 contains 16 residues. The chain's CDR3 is CASSLRTSGPKDTQYF. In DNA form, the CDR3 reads TGTGCCAGCAGTCTACGGACTAGCGGGCCGAAAGATACGCAGTATTTT.

The CDR3 loop is CSASLADSTDTQYF. CDR3 bases: TGCAGTGCTAGTCTAGCGGACAGCACAGATACGCAGTATTTT. This sequence joins TRBV20-1 and TRBJ2-3; TRBD2 aligns across 7 bases. CDR1 is DFQATT and CDR2 is SNEGSKA in the germline V gene (reference sequence). The CDR3 is 14 amino acids. J gave up 0 bases and V 3 bases, and 3 bases lay outside the gene matches.

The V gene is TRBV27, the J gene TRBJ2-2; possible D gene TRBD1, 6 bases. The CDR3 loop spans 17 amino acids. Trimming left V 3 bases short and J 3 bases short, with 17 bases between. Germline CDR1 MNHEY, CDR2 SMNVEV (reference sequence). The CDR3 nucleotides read TGTGCCAGCAGTTTGGGGTGGGGGCAGGGATACACCGGGGAGCTGTTTTTT. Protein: CASSLGWGQGYTGELFF.

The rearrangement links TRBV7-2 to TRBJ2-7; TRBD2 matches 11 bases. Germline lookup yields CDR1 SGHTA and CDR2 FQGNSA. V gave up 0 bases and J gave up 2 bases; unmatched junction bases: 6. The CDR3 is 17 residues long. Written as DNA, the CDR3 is TGTGCCAGCAGCTTAGCGGTGACTAGCGGGGCCCCCTACGAGCAGTACTTC. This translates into CASSLAVTSGAPYEQYF.

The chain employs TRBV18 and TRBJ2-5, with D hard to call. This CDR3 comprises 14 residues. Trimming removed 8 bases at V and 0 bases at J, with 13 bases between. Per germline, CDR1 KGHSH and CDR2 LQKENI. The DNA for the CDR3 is TGTGCCAGCCAGGAACAGACGTACCAAGAGACCCAGTACTTC. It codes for CASQEQTYQETQYF.

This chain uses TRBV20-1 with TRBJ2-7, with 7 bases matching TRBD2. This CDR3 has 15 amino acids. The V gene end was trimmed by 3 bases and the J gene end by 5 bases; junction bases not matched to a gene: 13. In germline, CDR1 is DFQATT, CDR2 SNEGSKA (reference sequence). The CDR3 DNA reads TGCAGTGCTAGTAGCCTTACGGCGGGAGTACACGAGCAGTACTTC. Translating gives CSASSLTAGVHEQYF.

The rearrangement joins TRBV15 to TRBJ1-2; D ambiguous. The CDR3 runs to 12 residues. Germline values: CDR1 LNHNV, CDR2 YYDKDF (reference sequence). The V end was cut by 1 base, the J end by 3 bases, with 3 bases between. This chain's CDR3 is CATSRADYGYTF. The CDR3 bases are TGTGCCACCAGCAGAGCAGACTATGGCTACACCTTC. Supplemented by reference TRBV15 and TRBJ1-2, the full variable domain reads DAMVIQNPRYQVTQFGKPVTLSCSQTLNHNVMYWYQQKSSQAPKLLFHYYDKDFNNEADTPDNFQSRRPNTSFCFLDIRSPGLGDTAMYLCATSRADYGYTFGSGTRLTVV.

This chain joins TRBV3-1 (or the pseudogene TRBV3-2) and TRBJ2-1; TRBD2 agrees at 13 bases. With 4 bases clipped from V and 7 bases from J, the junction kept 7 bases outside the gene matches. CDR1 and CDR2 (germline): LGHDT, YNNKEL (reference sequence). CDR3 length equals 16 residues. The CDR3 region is CASSRKGLAGVNEQFF. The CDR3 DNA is TGTGCCAGCAGCCGAAAAGGACTAGCGGGAGTGAATGAGCAGTTCTTC.

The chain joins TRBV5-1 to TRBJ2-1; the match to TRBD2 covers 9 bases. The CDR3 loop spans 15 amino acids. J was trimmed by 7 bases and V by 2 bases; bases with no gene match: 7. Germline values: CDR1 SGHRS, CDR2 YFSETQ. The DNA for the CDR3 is TGCGCCAGCAGCTTCCCGGGTAGCGGGAGAAATGAGCAGTTCTTC. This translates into CASSFPGSGRNEQFF.

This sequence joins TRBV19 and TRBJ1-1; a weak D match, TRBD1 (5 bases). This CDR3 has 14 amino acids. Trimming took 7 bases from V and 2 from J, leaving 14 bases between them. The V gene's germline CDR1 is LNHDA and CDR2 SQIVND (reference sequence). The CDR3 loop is CASTMGGLNTEAFF. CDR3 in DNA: TGTGCCAGTACCATGGGGGGACTAAACACTGAAGCTTTCTTT.

The CDR3 DNA sequence: TGTGCCAGTACCCGGACAGTTAGTAGCCTCGAGCAGTACTTC. Protein product: CASTRTVSSLEQYF. The rearrangement uses TRBV19 and TRBJ2-7; D possibly corresponds to TRBD1 (6 bases). Germline V gene data show CDR1 as LNHDA and CDR2 as SQIVND (reference sequence). V was pared by 7 bases and J by 6 bases, with 19 bases between. This CDR3 is built from 14 residues.

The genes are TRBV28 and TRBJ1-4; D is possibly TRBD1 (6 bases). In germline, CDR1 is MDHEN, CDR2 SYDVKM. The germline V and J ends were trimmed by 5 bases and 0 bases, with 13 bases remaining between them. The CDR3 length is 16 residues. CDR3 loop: CASSPWTVATNEKLFF. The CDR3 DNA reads TGTGCCAGCAGTCCGTGGACAGTTGCAACTAATGAAAAACTGTTTTTT.

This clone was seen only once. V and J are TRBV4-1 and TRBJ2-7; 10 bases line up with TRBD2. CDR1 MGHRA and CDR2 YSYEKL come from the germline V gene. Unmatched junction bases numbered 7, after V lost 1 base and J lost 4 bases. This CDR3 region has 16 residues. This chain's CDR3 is CASSQALAGEGYEQYF. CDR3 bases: TGCGCCAGCAGCCAAGCGCTAGCGGGAGAGGGGTACGAGCAGTACTTC.

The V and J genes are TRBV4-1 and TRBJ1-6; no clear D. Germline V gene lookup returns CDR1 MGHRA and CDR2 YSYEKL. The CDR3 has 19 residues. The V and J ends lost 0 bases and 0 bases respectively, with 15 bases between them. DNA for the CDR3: TGCGCCAGCAGCCAAGATTTGGGAGGATCCAGCTCCTATAATTCACCCCTCCACTTT. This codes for CASSQDLGGSSSYNSPLHF.

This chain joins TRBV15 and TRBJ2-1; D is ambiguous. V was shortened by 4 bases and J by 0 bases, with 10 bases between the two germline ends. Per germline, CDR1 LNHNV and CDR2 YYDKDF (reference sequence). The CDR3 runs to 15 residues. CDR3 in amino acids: CATSITPSSYNEQFF. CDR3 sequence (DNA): TGTGCCACCAGCATCACTCCTAGCTCCTACAATGAGCAGTTCTTC.

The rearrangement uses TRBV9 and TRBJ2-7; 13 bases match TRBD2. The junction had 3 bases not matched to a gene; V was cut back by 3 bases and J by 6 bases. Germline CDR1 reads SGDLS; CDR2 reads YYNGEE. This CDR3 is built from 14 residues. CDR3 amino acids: CASSAWTSGSEQYF. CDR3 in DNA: TGTGCCAGCAGCGCCTGGACTAGCGGGAGCGAGCAGTACTTC.